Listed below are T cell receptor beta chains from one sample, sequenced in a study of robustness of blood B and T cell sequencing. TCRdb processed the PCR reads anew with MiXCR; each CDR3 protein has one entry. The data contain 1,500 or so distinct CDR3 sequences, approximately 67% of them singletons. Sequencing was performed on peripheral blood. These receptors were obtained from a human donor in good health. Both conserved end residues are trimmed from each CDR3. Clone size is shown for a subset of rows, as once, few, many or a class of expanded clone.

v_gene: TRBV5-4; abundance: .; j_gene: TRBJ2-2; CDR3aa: ASREGAANTGELF
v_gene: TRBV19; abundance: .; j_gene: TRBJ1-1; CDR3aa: ASRVSGHPITEAF
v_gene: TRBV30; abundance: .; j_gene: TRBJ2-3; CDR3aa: AWSRGLAGDFTDTQY
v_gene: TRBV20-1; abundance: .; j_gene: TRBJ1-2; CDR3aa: SASSGGLGYT
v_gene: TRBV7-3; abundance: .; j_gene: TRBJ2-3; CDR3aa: ASSPSGGGDTQY
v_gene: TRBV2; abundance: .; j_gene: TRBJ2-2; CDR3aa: ASSEGHNLDPNTGELF
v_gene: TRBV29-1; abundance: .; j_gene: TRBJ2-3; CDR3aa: SVVGSSSSLGDTQY
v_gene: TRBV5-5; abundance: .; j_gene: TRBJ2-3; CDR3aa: ASSLRVTDTQY
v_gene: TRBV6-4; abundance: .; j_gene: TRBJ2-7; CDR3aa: ASSAYYEQY
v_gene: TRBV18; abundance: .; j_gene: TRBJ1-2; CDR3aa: ASSPGQVGYT
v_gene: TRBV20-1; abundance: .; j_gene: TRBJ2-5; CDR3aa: SANSRGPQETQY
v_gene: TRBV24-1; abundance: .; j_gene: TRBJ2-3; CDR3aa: ATSDRRPQTSGGTDTQY
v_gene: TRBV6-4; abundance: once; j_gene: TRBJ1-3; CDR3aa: ASSRLEGPFGSTIY
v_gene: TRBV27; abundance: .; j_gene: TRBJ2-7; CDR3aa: ASSQSSQGGQY
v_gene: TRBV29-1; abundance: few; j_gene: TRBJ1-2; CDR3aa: SVDTGWGGYT
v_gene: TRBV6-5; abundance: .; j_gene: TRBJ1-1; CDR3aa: ASSYRELNTEAF
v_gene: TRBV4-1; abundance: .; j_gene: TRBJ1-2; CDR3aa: ASSQRQVGFGNYGYT
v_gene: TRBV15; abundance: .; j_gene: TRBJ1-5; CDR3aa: TTSRDGSRDQPQH
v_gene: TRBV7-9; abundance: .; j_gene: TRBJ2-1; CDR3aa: ASTPGSGGSNEQF